One and the same sample provided the 8 T cell receptor beta chains below, sequenced in a study of blood T cells in healthy people across ages (dated by TCRdb to about 2015). Library prep was done by 5' RACE. The listed sequencing device is Illumina HiSeq 2500. A second PCR of roughly 7 to 11 cycles was run with a J-beta primer mix and a sample-barcoded 5' primer. The public reads were reprocessed in TCRdb via fastp at Q25 and MiXCR, keeping in-frame beta chains. One record per CDR3 amino acid sequence lists the most common genes and DNA. In all, the sample holds 1.2 million to 1.5 million distinct CDR3 sequences, and 42% of those were seen once. Clones ranked in the top ten supply 7.9% of the sample. Specimen: blood. The source is a woman younger than 35 in good health.

The chain joins TRBV20-1 to TRBJ2-4; TRBD1 aligns across 11 bases. Losses at the gene ends were 6 bases for V and 8 bases for J; bases not matched to a gene: 12. The CDR3 has 15 residues. The V gene's germline CDR1 is DFQATT and CDR2 SNEGSKA (reference sequence). CDR3 sequence: CSAPRTGGPGDIQYF. In nucleotides, the CDR3 is TGCAGTGCCCCCCGGACAGGGGGCCCCGGAGACATTCAGTACTTC.

With regard to this clonotype: This may come from a read error, since a much larger clone is one base off. The CDR3 loop is CASSRINEQYF. CDR3 in DNA: TGTGCCAGCAGTCGTATCAATGAGCAGTACTTC. The genes are TRBV12-3 or TRBV12-4 and TRBJ2-5; no clear D. This CDR3 has 11 amino acids. Deletions cut 5 bases from V and 11 bases from J, with 12 bases between.

The chain recombines TRBV20-1 with TRBJ2-7; no definite D call. V was trimmed by 2 bases and J by 4 bases, leaving 9 bases between them. Germline V gene lookup returns CDR1 DFQATT and CDR2 SNEGSKA (reference sequence). The CDR3 runs to 12 residues. The CDR3 spells CSARQVGYEQYF. Written as DNA, the CDR3 is TGCAGTGCTAGACAGGTGGGATACGAGCAGTACTTC.

This clonotype turned up a few times. DNA for the CDR3: TGTGCCAGCAGTACCCCACAGGGAGGGTTGGAGACCCAGTACTTC. Translating gives CASSTPQGGLETQYF. The chain links TRBV6-5 to TRBJ2-5; weak D call: TRBD2 (7 bases). Trimming cost V 5 bases and J 5 bases, with 18 bases left between them. Germline CDR1 MNHEY, CDR2 SVGAGI. This CDR3 contains 15 residues.

The rearrangement joins TRBV29-1 to TRBJ2-3; 9 bases are shared with TRBD1. The CDR3 is 17 residues long. Germline V CDR1 and CDR2: SQVTM, ANQGSEA. V lost 4 bases, J lost 4 bases, and 15 bases stayed unmatched. The CDR3 DNA reads as TGCAGCGTTGTTCGGTATTATACAGGGGGCGTGCCAGATACGCAGTATTTT. Residues: CSVVRYYTGGVPDTQYF.

This clonotype showed up just a few times. The V gene is TRBV7-6, the J gene TRBJ2-2, with D uncertain. This CDR3 spans 12 amino acids. V lost 4 bases and J 6 bases, leaving 6 bases between the germline ends. Per germline, CDR1 SGHVS and CDR2 FNYEAQ. Written as DNA, the CDR3 is TGTGCCAGCAGCTCTTACCCCGGGGAGCTGTTTTTT. Encoded protein: CASSSYPGELFF. The whole variable domain, remainder taken from reference TRBV7-6 and TRBJ2-2, is GAGVSQSPRYKVTKRGQDVALRCDPISGHVSLYWYRQALGQGPEFLTYFNYEAQQDKSGLPNDRFSAERPEGSISTLTIQRTEQRDSAMYRCASSSYPGELFFGEGSRLTVL.

The genes are TRBV28 and TRBJ2-7; D might be TRBD1 (6 bases). V lost 9 bases and J lost 10, with 19 bases in between. This CDR3 contains 12 residues. Looked up from germline, CDR1 is MDHEN and CDR2 is SYDVKM. DNA of the CDR3: TGTGCCAGTCAGGGGACGCCCGGGGTCCAGTACTTC. Translated, it gives CASQGTPGVQYF.

This clonotype has just a few counts. This sequence joins TRBV9 and TRBJ2-3; weak D call: TRBD2 (6 bases). The CDR3 sequence is 14 residues long. Trimming left V 10 bases short and J 0 bases short, with 15 bases between. Germline CDR1 and CDR2: SGDLS and YYNGEE. CDR3 region: CAGSSGGSTDTQYF. The CDR3 nucleotides are TGTGCCGGAAGCAGTGGGGGGAGCACAGATACGCAGTATTTT.